Listed below are T cell receptor beta chains from one sample, sequenced in a study of shared clonotypes between healthy human individuals. Profiled with immunoSEQ multiplex PCR; TCRdb holds only in-frame clones, not every one. This table has 2 million to 2.5 million clones, over 85% appearing once. The sequencing input was naive CD4+ T cells from PBMCs. These receptor sequences come from a young man in good health. Some clones in this sample may be carry-over from other donors' samples. Each CDR3 is given with its conserved first and last residue. D genes are given only for firm matches. Clone size is given for some rows only: seen once, a few or many times, or a class if the clone is expanded.

TGTGCCTGGAGTGTACAGGCTTCCCCGCAAGAGACCCAGTACTTC	CAWSVQASPQETQYF	.	TRBV30	TRBJ2-5	.
TGTGCCAGCAGCTCAAGCGCACATCTAGTCTACAATGAGCAGTTCTTC	CASSSSAHLVYNEQFF	.	TRBV7-9	TRBJ2-1	.
TGTGCCAGCAGTTCCGCGGGGAGACAGCCCCAGCATTTT	CASSSAGRQPQHF	.	TRBV28	TRBJ1-5	.
TGTGCCAGCAGCTTAGGGCAGGGAGTATACAATGAGCAGTTCTTC	CASSLGQGVYNEQFF	.	TRBV7-7	TRBJ2-1	.
TGTGCCAGCACCCCTCCGGGGGAAGAGACCCAGTACTTC	CASTPPGEETQYF	.	TRBV7-9	TRBJ2-5	.
TGTGCTAGCTTAATCTCGGGGGGAGCTTTCTTT	CASLISGGAFF	.	TRBV12-5	TRBJ1-1	.
TGTGCCAGCAGCTGGCATGGTCAGGCTATCCAAGAGACCCAGTACTTC	CASSWHGQAIQETQYF	.	TRBV5-4	TRBJ2-5	.
TGCGCCAGCAGCTTCGAATCTGTGGACACCGGGGAGCTGTTTTTT	CASSFESVDTGELFF	.	TRBV5-1	TRBJ2-2	.
TGTGCCAGCAGCGTAGTTGCAGGAGAACCCGGGGAGCTGTTTTTT	CASSVVAGEPGELFF	.	TRBV9	TRBJ2-2	.
TGCGCCAGCAGCTTGGCTGTGCTTGGGACGGGTGAAAAACTGTTTTTT	CASSLAVLGTGEKLFF	.	TRBV5-1	TRBJ1-4	.
TGTGCCAGTACCGATCAGCAAGTCTTACACTATGGCTACACCTTC	CASTDQQVLHYGYTF	.	TRBV19	TRBJ1-2	.
TGCGCCAGCAGCCCGACCGGGACGGAGTCCTACGAGCAGTACTTC	CASSPTGTESYEQYF	.	TRBV5-1	TRBJ2-7	.
TGTGCCAGCAGCTTAGAAGGTCGGGGGCTGTGGAATGAGCAGTTCTTC	CASSLEGRGLWNEQFF	.	TRBV11-3	TRBJ2-1	.
TGTGCCAGCTCACCTCTGGCAGCGGGGAACACCGGGGAGCTGTTTTTT	CASSPLAAGNTGELFF	.	TRBV18	TRBJ2-2	.
TGTGCCAGCAGTCCCGGGACAGGGGTGAGGGAGCAGTACTTC	CASSPGTGVREQYF	TRBD1	TRBV27	TRBJ2-7	once
TGTGCCAGCATCCTGACGGGGGACGGAAGAGCTTTCTTT	CASILTGDGRAFF	.	TRBV2	TRBJ1-1	.
TGTGCCAGCAGTCACGGATCGTATGGCTACACCTTC	CASSHGSYGYTF	.	TRBV27	TRBJ1-2	.
TGCGCCAGCAGCCCGCAAGGGGGGACAGCCTATGGCTACACCTTC	CASSPQGGTAYGYTF	TRBD1	TRBV5-1	TRBJ1-2	.